These T cell receptor beta chains were read from a single sample in a study of shared clonotypes between healthy human individuals. Only in-frame clones appear in the TCRdb table, and some are missing; sequencing was by immunoSEQ multiplex PCR. Among 1.5 million to 2.5 million clones listed, about 94% were seen once. Sequencing input: naive CD8+ T cells sorted from blood. Receptors were obtained from a man aged 18-30 years in good health. CDR3s include the opening cysteine and the closing phenylalanine or tryptophan. A D gene is named only where the DNA matches it firmly. Clone sizes are given selectively: once, few, many, or a class where the clone is expanded.

v_gene: TRBV6-9
j_gene: TRBJ1-3
d_gene: .
abundance: .
CDR3nt: TGTGCCCGCACTGGTGCGCGGGGAAACACCATATATTTT
CDR3aa: CARTGARGNTIYF

v_gene: TRBV13
j_gene: TRBJ2-1
d_gene: .
abundance: .
CDR3nt: TGTGCCAGCAGCCTGGAGGGGGCCACCTACAATGAGCAGTTCTTC
CDR3aa: CASSLEGATYNEQFF

v_gene: TRBV4-3
j_gene: TRBJ1-4
d_gene: .
abundance: .
CDR3nt: TGCGCCAGCAGCCAAGAGTCGGAAACAGGGAATGAAAAACTGTTTTTT
CDR3aa: CASSQESETGNEKLFF

v_gene: TRBV13
j_gene: TRBJ2-1
d_gene: TRBD2
abundance: .
CDR3nt: TGTGCCAGCAGCTTAGGACCCTCCGGGGGGGCCAATGAGCAGTTCTTC
CDR3aa: CASSLGPSGGANEQFF

v_gene: TRBV10-3
j_gene: TRBJ1-4
d_gene: .
abundance: .
CDR3nt: TGTGCCATCAGTGACCCCGGGGGTAATGAAAAACTGTTTTTT
CDR3aa: CAISDPGGNEKLFF

v_gene: TRBV19
j_gene: TRBJ1-6
d_gene: TRBD1
abundance: .
CDR3nt: TGTGCTAAAGAGAGACAGGGGACCCCCTATAATTCACCCCTCCACTTT
CDR3aa: CAKERQGTPYNSPLHF

v_gene: TRBV7-6
j_gene: TRBJ2-7
d_gene: .
abundance: .
CDR3nt: TGTGCCAGCAGCCTGGGGGTCTTAGGCGACGAGCAGTACTTC
CDR3aa: CASSLGVLGDEQYF

v_gene: TRBV4-1
j_gene: TRBJ2-1
d_gene: .
abundance: once
CDR3nt: TGCGCCAGCAGCCAAGGGCAGGTTATCGATGAGCAGTTCTTC
CDR3aa: CASSQGQVIDEQFF

v_gene: TRBV10-2
j_gene: TRBJ2-1
d_gene: .
abundance: .
CDR3nt: TGCGCCAGCAGTTTCGATAGCGGCTTACCTTACAATGAGCAGTTCTTC
CDR3aa: CASSFDSGLPYNEQFF

v_gene: TRBV7-6
j_gene: TRBJ2-5
d_gene: .
abundance: .
CDR3nt: TGTGCCAGCAGCTTAGAACTGCCGGGTGGGGGGCAAGAGACCCAGTACTTC
CDR3aa: CASSLELPGGGQETQYF